The 12 T cell receptor beta chains below were found in one sample sequenced in a study of beta chain features in type 1 diabetes. Study observations and caveats: Patients with Type 1 diabetes showed moderately but significantly shorter TCRB CDR3s in all four CD4+ subsets.

As every portion of the isolated RNA was reverse transcribed, the sequencing read expressed TCRB transcripts. Clones were sequenced by immunoSEQ multiplex PCR, and TCRdb holds only the in-frame ones, with some missing. The sample yields some 350,000 clones, roughly a tenth seen once. Their antigens remain unidentified. The specimen was central memory CD4+ T cells from blood. These receptors were taken from a man between 25 and 39 years old with type 1 diabetes.

V usage is TRBV28 and J usage is TRBJ2-5; 7 bases agree with TRBD2. The assigned J gene may be wrong: the sequence end matches TRBJ2-7 better. CDR1 MDHEN and CDR2 SYDVKM come from the germline V gene. The CDR3 has 16 residues. CDR3 loop: CASSPFTGSGSYEQYF. CDR3 nucleotides: TGTGCCAGCAGCCCATTTACGGGTAGCGGGTCTTACGAGCAGTACTTC.

There are a few counts of this clone. The J gene is TRBJ2-7, the V gene TRBV28, with D possibly TRBD2 on 6 matching bases. From germline, CDR1 is MDHEN and CDR2 SYDVKM. The CDR3 runs to 14 residues. Trimming left V 7 bases short and J 1 base short, with 14 bases between. CDR3 nucleotides: TGTGCCAGCATCTACTCCGGGACTTCCTACGAGCAGTACTTC. Amino acid sequence: CASIYSGTSYEQYF.

This clone was detected only a few times. The rearrangement joins TRBV6-1 to TRBJ1-2, with TRBD1 as a possible D gene (5 bases). The germline V and J ends were trimmed by 7 bases and 1 base, with 13 bases remaining between them. Germline V CDR1 and CDR2: MNHNS, SASEGT. CDR3 length: 14 residues. CDR3 protein: CASKGTGGNYGYTF. In nucleotides, the CDR3 is TGTGCCAGCAAGGGCACAGGCGGTAACTATGGCTACACCTTC.

This clone was detected a few times. The rearrangement uses TRBV5-1 and TRBJ2-5, with TRBD2 matching over 8 bases. The CDR3 covers 16 residues. Looked up from germline, CDR1 is SGHRS and CDR2 is YFSETQ. After removal of 0 bases from V and 1 base from J, the junction contained 5 bases not matched to a gene. The CDR3 spells CASSLGGLGVQETQYF. The CDR3 DNA reads TGCGCCAGCAGCTTGGGGGGACTAGGCGTCCAAGAGACCCAGTACTTC. Full variable domain (outside the CDR3, taken from reference TRBV5-1 and TRBJ2-5): KAGVTQTPRYLIKTRGQQVTLSCSPISGHRSVSWYQQTPGQGLQFLFEYFSETQRNKGNFPGRFSGRQFSNSRSEMNVSTLELGDSALYLCASSLGGLGVQETQYFGPGTRLLVL.

The rearrangement joins TRBV30 to TRBJ2-7; 8 bases align to TRBD2. Near its end, the DNA agrees better with TRBJ2-5, so the J call may be wrong. The CDR3 loop spans 15 amino acids. CDR1 GTSNPN and CDR2 SVGIG come from the germline V gene (reference sequence). The chain's CDR3 is CAWMPRGGNRATQYF. As DNA, the CDR3 is TGTGCCTGGATGCCGCGCGGGGGGAATAGGGCGACCCAGTACTTC.

This clone has just one count. V and J are TRBV6-6 and TRBJ1-2; 7 bases are shared with TRBD1. This CDR3 comprises 13 residues. Germline V lookup: CDR1 MNHNY, CDR2 SVGAGI (reference sequence). V trimming: 5 bases; J trimming: 6 bases; junction bases outside the gene matches: 6. Here the CDR3 reads CASSRDSSDGYTF. The CDR3 DNA reads as TGTGCCAGCAGTAGGGACAGTTCAGATGGCTACACCTTC.

The V gene is TRBV29-1, the J gene TRBJ2-1; 7 nucleotides line up with TRBD2. Per the germline V gene, CDR1 is SQVTM and CDR2 is ANQGSEA. The CDR3 loop spans 16 amino acids. Losses at the gene ends were 1 base for V and 2 bases for J; bases not matched to a gene: 8. This CDR3 is CSVEGERLAAYNEQFF. DNA for the CDR3: TGCAGCGTTGAAGGCGAGCGACTAGCTGCCTACAATGAGCAGTTCTTC.

In its sample, this clone was seen a few times. The genes are TRBV7-2 and TRBJ1-5; D remains ambiguous. The CDR3 runs 14 residues. Trimming pared 1 base from V and 6 bases from J, leaving 10 bases between. Per germline, CDR1 SGHTA and CDR2 FQGNSA. This chain's CDR3 is CASSLGQAGQPQHF. The CDR3 DNA is TGTGCCAGCAGCTTAGGGCAGGCAGGTCAGCCCCAGCATTTT. Drawing the rest from reference TRBV7-2 and TRBJ1-5, the complete variable domain is GAGVSQSPSNKVTEKGKDVELRCDPISGHTALYWYRQSLGQGLEFLIYFQGNSAPDKSGLPSDRFSAERTGGSVSTLTIQRTQQEDSAVYLCASSLGQAGQPQHFGDGTRLSIL.

The rearrangement links TRBV28 to TRBJ2-7, with 7 bases identical to TRBD2. CDR1 and CDR2 (germline): MDHEN, SYDVKM. This CDR3 spans 15 amino acids. V trimming: 5 bases; J trimming: 2 bases; junction bases outside the gene matches: 9. This chain's CDR3 is CASSPFRGGPYEQYF. The CDR3 bases are TGTGCCAGCAGTCCCTTTCGGGGAGGGCCCTACGAGCAGTACTTC.

This clone was counted a few times. This chain links TRBV30 with TRBJ1-5; 7 bases align to TRBD1. CDR3 size: 13 residues. The trim removed 3 bases at V and 7 bases at J, leaving 6 bases unmatched. Per the germline V gene, CDR1 is GTSNPN and CDR2 is SVGIG (reference sequence). CDR3 sequence: CAWRGQAGQPQHF. In DNA form, the CDR3 reads TGTGCCTGGAGAGGACAGGCAGGACAGCCCCAGCATTTT.

There are a few counts of this clone. The rearrangement joins TRBV10-3 to TRBJ1-2; a possible D gene is TRBD1 (5 bases). The V end lost 4 bases, the J end lost 6 bases, and 9 bases lay between the germline ends. Per the germline V gene, CDR1 is ENHRY and CDR2 is SYGVKD. The CDR3 sequence is 12 residues long. The CDR3 DNA sequence: TGTGCCATCAGTGTCAGGGTAAATGGCTACACCTTC. This codes for CAISVRVNGYTF.

The chain carries TRBV6-5 and TRBJ1-2, with TRBD1 as a possible D gene (6 bases). The V gene lost 8 bases and the J gene lost 2 bases, with 15 bases spanning the gap. The V gene's germline CDR1 is MNHEY and CDR2 SVGAGI. CDR3 length equals 14 residues. The CDR3 DNA reads TGTGCCAGCGCGTTAACAGGGAGCAACTATGGCTACACCTTC. Translation gives CASALTGSNYGYTF.